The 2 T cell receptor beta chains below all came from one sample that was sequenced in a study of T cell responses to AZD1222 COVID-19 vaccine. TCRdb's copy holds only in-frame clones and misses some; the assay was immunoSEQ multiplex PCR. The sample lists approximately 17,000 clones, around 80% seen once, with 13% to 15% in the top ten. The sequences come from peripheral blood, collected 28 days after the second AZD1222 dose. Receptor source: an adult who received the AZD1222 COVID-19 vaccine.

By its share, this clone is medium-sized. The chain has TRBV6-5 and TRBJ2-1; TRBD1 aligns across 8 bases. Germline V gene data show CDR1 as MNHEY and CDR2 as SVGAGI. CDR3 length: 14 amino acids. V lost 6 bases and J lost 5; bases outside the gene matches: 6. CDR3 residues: CASSGTGDHNEQFF. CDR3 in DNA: TGTGCCAGCAGCGGGACAGGCGATCACAATGAGCAGTTCTTC.

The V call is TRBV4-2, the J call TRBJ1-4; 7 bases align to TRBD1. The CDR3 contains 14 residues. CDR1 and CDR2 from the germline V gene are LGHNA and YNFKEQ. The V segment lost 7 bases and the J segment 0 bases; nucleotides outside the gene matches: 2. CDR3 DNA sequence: TGTGCCAGCAAAGGGACAGCAACTAATGAAAAACTGTTTTTT. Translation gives CASKGTATNEKLFF.